This T cell receptor (beta chain) originates from a study of Ad26.COV2.S vaccination and SARS-CoV-2 variants. The treatment was: around 19 received Ad26.COV2.S at low or high dose, single or two shots; 5 received placebo; per-sample allocation not given. Sampling was done on day 63 after the first vaccine or placebo injection. The method was immunoSEQ multiplex PCR; TCRdb's version includes in-frame clones alone and lacks a portion of them. Of approximately 500,000 clones in the sample, approximately 90% were seen once. The CDR3 has 17 amino acids. Losses at the gene ends were 0 bases for V and 1 base for J; bases not matched to a gene: 9. CDR1 and CDR2 from the germline V gene are SGHDT and YYEEEE.

The source of this sequence is a person between 18 and 65 years old who received the Ad26.COV2.S COVID-19 vaccine or a placebo. This sample comprised peripheral blood, obtained in a trial of Ad26.COV2.S vaccine versus placebo. The chain combines TRBV5-6 with TRBJ1-1; 7 bases agree with TRBD1. The CDR3 DNA reads TGTGCCAGCAGCTTGGACAGGGGAACTCCCTCGAACACTGAAGCTTTCTTT. Residues: CASSLDRGTPSNTEAFF. Drawing the rest from reference TRBV5-6 and TRBJ1-1, the complete variable domain is DAGVTQSPTHLIKTRGQQVTLRCSPKSGHDTVSWYQQALGQGPQFIFQYYEEEERQRGNFPDRFSGHQFPNYSSELNVNALLLGDSALYLCASSLDRGTPSNTEAFFGQGTRLTVV.